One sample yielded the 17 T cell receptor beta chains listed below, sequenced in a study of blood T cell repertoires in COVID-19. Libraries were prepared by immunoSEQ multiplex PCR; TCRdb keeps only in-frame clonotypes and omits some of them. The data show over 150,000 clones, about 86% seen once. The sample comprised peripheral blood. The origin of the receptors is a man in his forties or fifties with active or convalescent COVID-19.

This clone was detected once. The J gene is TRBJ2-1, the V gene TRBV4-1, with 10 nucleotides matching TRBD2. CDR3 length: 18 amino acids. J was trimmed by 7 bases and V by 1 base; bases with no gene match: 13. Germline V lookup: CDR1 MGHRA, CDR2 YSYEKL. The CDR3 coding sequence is TGCGCCAGCAGCCAAGCGAGGGTTGCTAGCGGGAGTGCAAATGAGCAGTTCTTC. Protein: CASSQARVASGSANEQFF.

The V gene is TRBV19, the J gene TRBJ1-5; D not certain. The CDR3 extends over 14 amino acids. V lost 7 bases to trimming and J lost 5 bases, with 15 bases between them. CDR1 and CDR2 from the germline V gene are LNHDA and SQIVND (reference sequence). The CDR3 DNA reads TGTGCCAGTACCACAGCGGGTGGTCATCAGCCCCAGCATTTT. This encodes CASTTAGGHQPQHF.

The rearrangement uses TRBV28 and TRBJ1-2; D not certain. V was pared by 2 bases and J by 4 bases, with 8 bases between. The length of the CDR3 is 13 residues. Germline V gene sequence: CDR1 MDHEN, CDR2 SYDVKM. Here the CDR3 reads CASSLGQTYGYTF. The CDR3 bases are TGTGCCAGCAGTTTAGGGCAGACCTATGGCTACACCTTC.

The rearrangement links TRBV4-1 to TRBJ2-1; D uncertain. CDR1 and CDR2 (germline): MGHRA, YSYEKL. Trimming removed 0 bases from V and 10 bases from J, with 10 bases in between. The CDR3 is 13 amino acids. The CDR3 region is CASSQDLLWEQFF. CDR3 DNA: TGCGCCAGCAGCCAAGATCTACTCTGGGAGCAGTTCTTC.

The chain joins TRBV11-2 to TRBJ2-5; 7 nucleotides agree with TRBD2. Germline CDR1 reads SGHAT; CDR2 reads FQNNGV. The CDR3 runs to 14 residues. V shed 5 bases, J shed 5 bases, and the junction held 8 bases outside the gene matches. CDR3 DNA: TGTGCCAGCAGCCCCCGACTAGCCGAGGAGACCCAGTACTTC. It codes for CASSPRLAEETQYF. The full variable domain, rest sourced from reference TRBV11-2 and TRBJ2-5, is EAGVAQSPRYKIIEKRQSVAFWCNPISGHATLYWYQQILGQGPKLLIQFQNNGVVDDSQLPKDRFSAERLKGVDSTLKIQPAKLEDSAVYLCASSPRLAEETQYFGPGTRLLVL.

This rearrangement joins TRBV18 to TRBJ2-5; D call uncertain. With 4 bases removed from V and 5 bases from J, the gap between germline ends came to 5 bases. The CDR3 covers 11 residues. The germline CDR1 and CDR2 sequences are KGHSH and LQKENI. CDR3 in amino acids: CASSLMETQYF. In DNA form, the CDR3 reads TGTGCCAGCTCACTCATGGAGACCCAGTACTTC.

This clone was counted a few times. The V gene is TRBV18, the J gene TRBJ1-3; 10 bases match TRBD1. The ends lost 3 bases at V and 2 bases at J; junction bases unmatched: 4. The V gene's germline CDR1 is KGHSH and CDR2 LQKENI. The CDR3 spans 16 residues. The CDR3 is CASSPGDRGAGNTIYF. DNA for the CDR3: TGTGCCAGCTCACCGGGGGACAGGGGAGCTGGAAACACCATATATTTT.

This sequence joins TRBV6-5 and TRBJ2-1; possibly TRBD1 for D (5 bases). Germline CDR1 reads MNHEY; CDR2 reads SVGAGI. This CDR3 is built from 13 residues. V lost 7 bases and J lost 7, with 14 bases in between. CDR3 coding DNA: TGTGCCAGCAACCCAAGGGGCGGTAATGAGCAGTTCTTC. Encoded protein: CASNPRGGNEQFF.

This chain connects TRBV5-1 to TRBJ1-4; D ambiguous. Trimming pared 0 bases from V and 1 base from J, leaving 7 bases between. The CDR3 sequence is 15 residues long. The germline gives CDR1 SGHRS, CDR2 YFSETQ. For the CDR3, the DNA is TGCGCCAGCAGCTTGGGTTCGGTAACTAATGAAAAACTGTTTTTT. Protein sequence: CASSLGSVTNEKLFF. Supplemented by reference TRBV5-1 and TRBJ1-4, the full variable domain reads KAGVTQTPRYLIKTRGQQVTLSCSPISGHRSVSWYQQTPGQGLQFLFEYFSETQRNKGNFPGRFSGRQFSNSRSEMNVSTLELGDSALYLCASSLGSVTNEKLFFGSGTQLSVL.

The CDR3: CASSVGTEGNSPLHF. The CDR3, as DNA: TGTGCCAGCAGCGTAGGGACAGAGGGTAATTCACCCCTCCACTTT. The V and J genes are TRBV9 and TRBJ1-6, with a weak D call TRBD1 (6 bases). The V end was cut by 0 bases, the J end by 6 bases, with 10 bases between. This CDR3 is built from 15 residues. From germline, CDR1 is SGDLS and CDR2 YYNGEE.

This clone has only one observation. The CDR3 is CSASKAGQPHSGANVLTF. The CDR3 nucleotides are TGCAGTGCCAGTAAGGCGGGACAGCCGCACTCTGGGGCCAACGTCCTGACTTTC. The gene calls are TRBV20-1 and TRBJ2-6; possibly TRBD1 for D (7 bases). V was pared by 6 bases and J by 0 bases, with 21 bases between. Germline V gives CDR1 DFQATT, CDR2 SNEGSKA (reference sequence). The CDR3 is 18 residues long.

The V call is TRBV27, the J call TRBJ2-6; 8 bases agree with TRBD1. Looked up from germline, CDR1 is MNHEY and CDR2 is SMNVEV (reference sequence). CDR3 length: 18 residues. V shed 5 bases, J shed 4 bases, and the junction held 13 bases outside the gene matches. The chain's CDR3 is CASSPPGQETSGANVLTF. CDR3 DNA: TGTGCCAGCAGTCCGCCGGGACAGGAAACCTCGGGGGCCAACGTCCTGACTTTC.

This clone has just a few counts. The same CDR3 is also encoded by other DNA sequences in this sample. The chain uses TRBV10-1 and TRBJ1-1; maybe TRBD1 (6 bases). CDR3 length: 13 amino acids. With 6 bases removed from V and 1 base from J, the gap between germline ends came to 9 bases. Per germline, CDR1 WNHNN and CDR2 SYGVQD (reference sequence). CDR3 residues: CASRGQPNTEAFF. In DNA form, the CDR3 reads TGCGCCAGCAGAGGACAGCCGAACACTGAAGCTTTCTTT.

CDR3 sequence: CASSHDRSSYNEQFF. The CDR3 bases are TGTGCCAGCAGCCACGACCGGAGCTCCTACAATGAGCAGTTCTTC. The chain links TRBV28 to TRBJ2-1; the D is unclear. CDR1 MDHEN and CDR2 SYDVKM come from the germline V gene. The V and J ends lost 6 bases and 0 bases respectively, with 12 bases between them. CDR3 length equals 15 residues.

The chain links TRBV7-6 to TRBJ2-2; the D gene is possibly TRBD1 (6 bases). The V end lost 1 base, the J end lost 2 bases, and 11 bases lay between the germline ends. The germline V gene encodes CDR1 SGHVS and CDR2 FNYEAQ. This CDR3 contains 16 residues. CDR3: CASSLVQGTNTGELFF. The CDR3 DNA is TGTGCCAGCAGCTTAGTTCAGGGGACCAACACCGGGGAGCTGTTTTTT.

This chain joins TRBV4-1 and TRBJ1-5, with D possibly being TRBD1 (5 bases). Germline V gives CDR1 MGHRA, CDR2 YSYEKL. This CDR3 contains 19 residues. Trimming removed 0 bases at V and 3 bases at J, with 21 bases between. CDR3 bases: TGCGCCAGCAGCCAAGATTTCGTAGTAGGGCAGGGCGACAATCAGCCCCAGCATTTT. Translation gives CASSQDFVVGQGDNQPQHF.

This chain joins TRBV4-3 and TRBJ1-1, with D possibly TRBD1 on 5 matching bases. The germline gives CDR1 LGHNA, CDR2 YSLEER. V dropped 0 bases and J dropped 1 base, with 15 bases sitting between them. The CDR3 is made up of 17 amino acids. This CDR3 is CASSQEHFRASNTEAFF. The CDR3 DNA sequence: TGCGCCAGCAGCCAAGAACACTTCAGGGCATCGAACACTGAAGCTTTCTTT.